These T cell receptor beta chains were read from a single sample in a study of CD8+ T cells in alopecia areata. This table comes from immunoSEQ multiplex PCR, and its TCRdb copy is limited to in-frame clones, with some not included. The profile shows roughly 220,000 clones, around two fifths of them singletons. Here the sequenced sample was CD4+ T cells sorted from blood, taken between weeks 30 and 35, from a patient treated with tofacitinib. Source of these receptors: a human donor with alopecia areata. CDR3s include the opening cysteine and the closing phenylalanine or tryptophan. D genes are given only for firm matches. Size values are once, few and many counts, or a class for expanded clones, and some rows have none.

CDR3 DNA: TGTGCCAGCAGTGAATTGGAGAAAGGGGATTGGGGCGAGCAGTACTTC
CDR3 protein: CASSELEKGDWGEQYF
V gene: TRBV25-1
J gene: TRBJ2-7
D gene: .
clone size: .

CDR3 DNA: TGTGCCAGCAGGCCGACGGATGGCGGACGCACAGATACGCAGTATTTT
CDR3 protein: CASRPTDGGRTDTQYF
V gene: TRBV7-9
J gene: TRBJ2-3
D gene: .
clone size: .

CDR3 DNA: TGCGCCAGCAGAAACAGATATACAGGGCCGATCTCCTACGAGCAGTACTTC
CDR3 protein: CASRNRYTGPISYEQYF
V gene: TRBV5-1
J gene: TRBJ2-7
D gene: .
clone size: .

CDR3 DNA: TGTGCCAGCAGCACCGGGACTAGCGGGTCCCCGGGGACGCAGTATTTT
CDR3 protein: CASSTGTSGSPGTQYF
V gene: TRBV7-3
J gene: TRBJ2-3
D gene: TRBD2
clone size: .

CDR3 DNA: TGTGCCAGCAGCTTAGCCGGGACAGGCTCCTACGAGCAGTACTTC
CDR3 protein: CASSLAGTGSYEQYF
V gene: TRBV7-9
J gene: TRBJ2-7
D gene: TRBD1
clone size: .

CDR3 DNA: TGCGCCAGCAGGGAGGAGACAGTCTATGGCTACACCTTC
CDR3 protein: CASREETVYGYTF
V gene: TRBV5-1
J gene: TRBJ1-2
D gene: .
clone size: .

CDR3 DNA: TGTGCCAGCAGCATACGGGACGGCGCCGTCCCCAATGAGCAGTTCTTC
CDR3 protein: CASSIRDGAVPNEQFF
V gene: TRBV5-8
J gene: TRBJ2-1
D gene: .
clone size: .

CDR3 DNA: TGTGCCACAACGCGGCAGACTGGAAACACCATATATTTT
CDR3 protein: CATTRQTGNTIYF
V gene: TRBV19
J gene: TRBJ1-3
D gene: .
clone size: .

CDR3 DNA: TGTGCCAGCAGCCCCCCAGCTAACTATGGCTACACCTTC
CDR3 protein: CASSPPANYGYTF
V gene: TRBV5-4
J gene: TRBJ1-2
D gene: .
clone size: .

CDR3 DNA: TGTGCCAGCAGTGAATCAGGATCTCCTGCGAATGGCTACACCTTC
CDR3 protein: CASSESGSPANGYTF
V gene: TRBV25-1
J gene: TRBJ1-2
D gene: .
clone size: once

CDR3 DNA: TGTGCCAGCAGTGAATCCATGACAGGGGACGGCGCCGAGCAGTACTTC
CDR3 protein: CASSESMTGDGAEQYF
V gene: TRBV25-1
J gene: TRBJ2-7
D gene: TRBD1
clone size: .

CDR3 DNA: TGCAGCTTTCCTGGGACAGGGGGCTACACCTTC
CDR3 protein: CSFPGTGGYTF
V gene: TRBV29-1
J gene: TRBJ1-2
D gene: TRBD1
clone size: .

CDR3 DNA: TGTGCCAGCAGCCCAGTGGTAGGCTTAGCCGACGAGCAGTACTTC
CDR3 protein: CASSPVVGLADEQYF
V gene: TRBV2
J gene: TRBJ2-7
D gene: .
clone size: .

CDR3 DNA: TGCAGCGCTGGAGGGCCTGGAAACACCATATATTTT
CDR3 protein: CSAGGPGNTIYF
V gene: TRBV29-1
J gene: TRBJ1-3
D gene: .
clone size: .

CDR3 DNA: TGTGCCTCACCCTCGGGATCGAACACCGGGGAGCTGTTTTTT
CDR3 protein: CASPSGSNTGELFF
V gene: TRBV30
J gene: TRBJ2-2
D gene: .
clone size: .

CDR3 DNA: TGCAGCTCTCCGGGTGGTTTGCACAATGAGCAGTTCTTC
CDR3 protein: CSSPGGLHNEQFF
V gene: TRBV29-1
J gene: TRBJ2-1
D gene: .
clone size: many

CDR3 DNA: TGTGCCAGTAGCACGGGGTGGGGAAGCACTGAAGCTTTCTTT
CDR3 protein: CASSTGWGSTEAFF
V gene: TRBV19
J gene: TRBJ1-1
D gene: .
clone size: many

CDR3 DNA: TGCGCCAGCCACGTCCGACCTAATGAAAAACTGTTTTTT
CDR3 protein: CASHVRPNEKLFF
V gene: TRBV5-1
J gene: TRBJ1-4
D gene: .
clone size: .

CDR3 DNA: TGTGCCAGCAGTTCAACCGCGGGACTAGCGGGAGGGTCCAAAAACATTCAGTACTTC
CDR3 protein: CASSSTAGLAGGSKNIQYF
V gene: TRBV28
J gene: TRBJ2-4
D gene: TRBD2
clone size: .

CDR3 DNA: TGTGCCAGCAGCCCCATGGCGGGCCGGACTGAAGCTTTCTTT
CDR3 protein: CASSPMAGRTEAFF
V gene: TRBV9
J gene: TRBJ1-1
D gene: .
clone size: .

CDR3 DNA: TGCAGCGCTGGAGGGGGTAACAATGAGCAGTTCTTC
CDR3 protein: CSAGGGNNEQFF
V gene: TRBV29-1
J gene: TRBJ2-1
D gene: .
clone size: .

CDR3 DNA: TGCGCCAGCACGCCTGGGAGCGGAGGCCGCACAGATACGCAGTATTTT
CDR3 protein: CASTPGSGGRTDTQYF
V gene: TRBV5-1
J gene: TRBJ2-3
D gene: .
clone size: few

CDR3 DNA: TGTGCCAGCAGTTATGGGCAGGCGTTTAACTATGGCTACACCTTC
CDR3 protein: CASSYGQAFNYGYTF
V gene: TRBV6-5
J gene: TRBJ1-2
D gene: .
clone size: .

CDR3 DNA: TGTGCCAGCAGTCCCCATCGGGGGGGGCGGCTGGGGAACACTGAAGCTTTCTTT
CDR3 protein: CASSPHRGGRLGNTEAFF
V gene: TRBV27
J gene: TRBJ1-1
D gene: .
clone size: .

CDR3 DNA: TGTGCCAGCAGGGTACTCATGAACACTGAAGCTTTCTTT
CDR3 protein: CASRVLMNTEAFF
V gene: TRBV27
J gene: TRBJ1-1
D gene: .
clone size: .

CDR3 DNA: TGTGCCAGCAATCGCGGGGGCACAGATACGCAGTATTTT
CDR3 protein: CASNRGGTDTQYF
V gene: TRBV27
J gene: TRBJ2-3
D gene: .
clone size: few

CDR3 DNA: TGTGCCAGCAGTGTAAGGCTAGAGGGAAGTGAGCAGTTCTTC
CDR3 protein: CASSVRLEGSEQFF
V gene: TRBV2
J gene: TRBJ2-1
D gene: .
clone size: .

CDR3 DNA: TGCGCCAGCAGCCAAGGAGGACTAGCGGCGGGGGATACGCAGTATTTT
CDR3 protein: CASSQGGLAAGDTQYF
V gene: TRBV4-1
J gene: TRBJ2-3
D gene: TRBD2
clone size: .

CDR3 DNA: TGTGCCAGCAGCCCCTCGGGACAGGGGGCAACCTACGAGCAGTACTTC
CDR3 protein: CASSPSGQGATYEQYF
V gene: TRBV7-9
J gene: TRBJ2-7
D gene: TRBD1
clone size: .

CDR3 DNA: TGTGCCAGCTCACCGGGAGGGGACCAGCCCCAGCATTTT
CDR3 protein: CASSPGGDQPQHF
V gene: TRBV18
J gene: TRBJ1-5
D gene: .
clone size: few

CDR3 DNA: TGCAGCGTTCGACAGGTCTTGAACACTGAAGCTTTCTTT
CDR3 protein: CSVRQVLNTEAFF
V gene: TRBV29-1
J gene: TRBJ1-1
D gene: .
clone size: few

CDR3 DNA: TGCGCCAGCAGCCTGAATCAGGGGGCGCCAGGAGGCTACACCTTC
CDR3 protein: CASSLNQGAPGGYTF
V gene: TRBV5-1
J gene: TRBJ1-2
D gene: TRBD1
clone size: .

CDR3 DNA: TGTGCCAGCAGCTTAGAGTTAGCATCCGAGCAGTACTTC
CDR3 protein: CASSLELASEQYF
V gene: TRBV7-8
J gene: TRBJ2-7
D gene: .
clone size: .